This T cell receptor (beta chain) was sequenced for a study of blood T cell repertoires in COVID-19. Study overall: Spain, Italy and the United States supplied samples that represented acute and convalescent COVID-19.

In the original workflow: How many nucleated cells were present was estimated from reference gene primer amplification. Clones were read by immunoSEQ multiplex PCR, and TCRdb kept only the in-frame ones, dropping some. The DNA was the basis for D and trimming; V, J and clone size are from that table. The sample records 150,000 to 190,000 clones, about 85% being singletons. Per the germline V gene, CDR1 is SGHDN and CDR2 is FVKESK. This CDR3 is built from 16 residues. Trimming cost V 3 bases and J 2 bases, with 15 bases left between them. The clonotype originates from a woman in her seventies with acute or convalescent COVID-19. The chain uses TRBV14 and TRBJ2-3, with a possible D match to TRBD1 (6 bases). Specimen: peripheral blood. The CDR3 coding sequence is TGTGCCAGCAGCCAGAGGACGACAGGAAACACAGATACGCAGTATTTT. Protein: CASSQRTTGNTDTQYF. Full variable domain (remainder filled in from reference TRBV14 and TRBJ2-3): EAGVTQFPSHSVIEKGQTVTLRCDPISGHDNLYWYRRVMGKEIKFLLHFVKESKQDESGMPNNRFLAERTGGTYSTLKVQPAELEDSGVYFCASSQRTTGNTDTQYFGPGTRLTVL.